This is a list of T cell receptor beta chains from one sample in a study of blood T cell repertoires in COVID-19. Using immunoSEQ multiplex PCR, the repertoire was profiled, and TCRdb retains in-frame clones only, with some absent. Of 350,000 or so clones listed, 70% to 90% are singletons. Material for sequencing was PBMCs or T cells enriched from blood (not recorded which). Source of these receptors: a woman aged 40 to 50 with acute COVID-19. Each CDR3 is given with its conserved first and last residue. A D gene is named only where the DNA matches it firmly. The size field is filled for only some rows; it gives once, few, many or a size class.

j_call,clone_size,d_call,v_call,cdr3_nt,cdr3_aa
TRBJ2-7,-,TRBD1,TRBV6-2/TRBV6-3,TGTGCCAGCAGTTTCTCACGACAGGGGTCCACCTACGAGCAGTACTTC,CASSFSRQGSTYEQYF
TRBJ2-1,-,TRBD2,TRBV5-4,TGTGCCAGCAGCTTCGGACTAGCGGGAGCTCACAATGAGCAGTTCTTC,CASSFGLAGAHNEQFF
TRBJ1-6,-,TRBD1,TRBV5-6,TGTGCCAGCACCCAAGAGGACAGGATGAATTCACCCCTCCACTTT,CASTQEDRMNSPLHF
TRBJ2-1,-,-,TRBV5-1,TGCGCCAGCAGGCGGTCCCGGGACTACAATGAGCAGTTCTTC,CASRRSRDYNEQFF
TRBJ1-5,-,TRBD1,TRBV6-2/TRBV6-3,TGTGCCAGCAGTTACTCTTACCTTAAGCCAGGGGGCAACAACAATCAGCCCCAGCATTTT,CASSYSYLKPGGNNNQPQHF
TRBJ2-5,-,-,TRBV9,TGTGCCAGCAGCGCCACAGGGCTCCAAGAGACCCAGTACTTC,CASSATGLQETQYF
TRBJ1-5,-,TRBD1,TRBV4-3,TGCGCCAGCAGCCTGATTTGGACAGGGGTGGGCAATCAGCCCCAGCATTTT,CASSLIWTGVGNQPQHF
TRBJ1-2,few,TRBD1,TRBV2,TGTGCCAGCAGTGGGGACAGGGCCAGCTATGGCTACACCTTC,CASSGDRASYGYTF
TRBJ1-4,-,-,TRBV5-1,TGCGCCAGCAGCTTGCAGGGCCCAACTAATGAAAAACTGTTTTTT,CASSLQGPTNEKLFF
TRBJ1-2,-,-,TRBV5-1,TGCGCCAGCAGCCCTTCGAACCAGGGAAGTGGCTACACCTTC,CASSPSNQGSGYTF
TRBJ1-5,-,TRBD1,TRBV28,TGTGCCAGCACCGCTAGGAGACAGGGGGTCCCTTCCCTTAGCAATCAGCCCCAGCATTTT,CASTARRQGVPSLSNQPQHF
TRBJ1-5,-,-,TRBV7-9,TGTGCCAGCAGCGTCAACGGTCCCAATCAGCCCCAGCATTTT,CASSVNGPNQPQHF
TRBJ1-4,-,-,TRBV6-5,TGTGCCAGCAGCATCGACAGGCCTAATGAAAAACTGTTTTTT,CASSIDRPNEKLFF
TRBJ2-1,-,TRBD1,TRBV11-3,TGTGCCAGCAGCTTAACAGGGGGCAAGATCAATGAGCAGTTCTTC,CASSLTGGKINEQFF
TRBJ1-2,-,-,TRBV6-2/TRBV6-3,TGTGCCAGCAGTTTTTTGCCCGGGACAACTATAGCTAACTATGGCTACACCTTC,CASSFLPGTTIANYGYTF
TRBJ1-4,-,TRBD1,TRBV6-5,TGTGCCAGCACCACTTCACAGGGGATCAATGAAAAACTGTTTTTT,CASTTSQGINEKLFF
TRBJ1-1,-,TRBD1,TRBV20-1,TGCAGTGCTAGTAGACCGGGACAGATAAACACTGAAGCTTTCTTT,CSASRPGQINTEAFF
TRBJ1-5,-,-,TRBV2,TGTGCCAGCCTAGGGGATGAAGGTAGCAATCAGCCCCAGCATTTT,CASLGDEGSNQPQHF
TRBJ2-3,-,-,TRBV18,TGTGCCAGCTCACTCTCGAGGGGCACAGATACGCAGTATTTT,CASSLSRGTDTQYF
TRBJ1-1,-,-,TRBV10-3,TGTGCCATCAGGGGGGAGGTTACTGAAGCTTTCTTT,CAIRGEVTEAFF
TRBJ1-6,-,TRBD1,TRBV7-2,TGTGCCAGCAGCTTAGAAGGAGGGGGCCATTCACCCCTCCACTTT,CASSLEGGGHSPLHF
TRBJ1-6,-,-,TRBV6-5,TGTGCCAGCAGTTACTCGATGCCGGAGAATAATTCACCCCTCCACTTT,CASSYSMPENNSPLHF
TRBJ2-1,-,-,TRBV6-4,TGTGCCAGCAGTGACTCTAGCTACAATGAGCAGTTCTTC,CASSDSSYNEQFF
TRBJ2-7,-,TRBD2,TRBV18,TGTGCCAGCTCACCGGGACTAGCGGGGGGACGGGACGAGCAGTACTTC,CASSPGLAGGRDEQYF
TRBJ1-3,-,TRBD1,TRBV10-3,TGTGCCATCAGTGAGTCGGGACAGGGGTCTGCCATATATTTT,CAISESGQGSAIYF
TRBJ2-7,-,-,TRBV3-1/TRBV3-2,TGTGCCAGCAGCCAAGAAGGGAGGGAGCAGTACTTC,CASSQEGREQYF
TRBJ2-2,-,-,TRBV27,TGTGCCAGCAGTTTTGGAGTATTCACCGGGGAGCTGTTTTTT,CASSFGVFTGELFF
TRBJ2-1,-,TRBD1,TRBV7-2,TGTGCCAGCAGCTCCGGACAGGCCTACAATGAGCAGTTCTTC,CASSSGQAYNEQFF
TRBJ1-3,-,-,TRBV3-1/TRBV3-2,TGTGCCAGCAGCCCCGGGGGATCTGGAAACACCATATATTTT,CASSPGGSGNTIYF
TRBJ1-4,-,-,TRBV5-4,TGTGCCAGCAGCTTGGCACAGTCGCCGGGGGAAAAACTGTTTTTT,CASSLAQSPGEKLFF
TRBJ2-1,-,TRBD2,TRBV7-9,TGTGCCAGCAGGGGGTGGGCAGCGGGATACAATGAGCAGTTCTTC,CASRGWAAGYNEQFF
TRBJ1-5,-,-,TRBV24-1,TGTGCCACCAGTGACAGCAGGACAGTTAGCAATCAGCCCCAGCATTTT,CATSDSRTVSNQPQHF
TRBJ1-2,-,TRBD1,TRBV2,TGTGCCAGCAGTGCCGAGAATCTAATACGACAGGGCGATGGCTACACCTTC,CASSAENLIRQGDGYTF
TRBJ1-5,once,TRBD1,TRBV9,TGTGCCAGCAGCGTAGGGGTGACAGGGGGCGTTCAGCCCCAGCATTTT,CASSVGVTGGVQPQHF
TRBJ2-3,once,-,TRBV5-1,TGCGCCAGCAGCCGCTGGGGAGCTAGCGCAGATACGCAGTATTTT,CASSRWGASADTQYF